This T cell receptor beta chain was found in a study of blood T cell repertoires in COVID-19. TCRdb keeps only in-frame clones here, not all; method: immunoSEQ multiplex PCR. The sample yields 200,000 to 250,000 clones, 75% to 90% seen once. CDR3 length: 14 residues. Germline V gene lookup returns CDR1 MNHEY and CDR2 SVGAGI. The ends were cut back, 4 bases at V and 7 bases at J, with 14 bases in the middle. The material sequenced was peripheral blood. The chain links TRBV6-5 to TRBJ2-1, with D tentatively TRBD2 (6 bases). The TCR was taken from a woman in her 70s with COVID-19, enrolled during active disease. CDR3 bases: TGTGCCAGCAGTTTCCACCGGGAGCTTAATGAGCAGTTCTTC. Translated, it gives CASSFHRELNEQFF.